A single sample gave rise to the 27 T cell receptor beta chains below, sequenced in a study of PD-1 blockade in classical Hodgkin lymphoma. Repertoires were generated with immunoSEQ multiplex PCR, while TCRdb's copy carries only in-frame clones and drops some. This sample yields around 20,000 clones, of which 70% to 90% are seen a single time; about an eighth belongs to the top ten. Brentuximab vedotin exposure varied among the patients, all of whom had relapsed after autologous stem cell transplantation. The material was peripheral blood mononuclear cells (PBMCs), obtained before the second cycle of nivolumab. These receptors originate from a human donor with classical Hodgkin lymphoma.

This rearrangement joins TRBV5-1 to TRBJ2-7; the D gene is possibly TRBD1 (6 bases). V was pared by 0 bases and J by 1 base, with 11 bases between. The CDR3 spans 15 residues. Germline-derived CDR1 and CDR2 are SGHRS and YFSETQ. Here the CDR3 DNA reads TGCGCCAGCAGCTTGGAGCCAGGGGAATCCTACGAGCAGTACTTC. Protein: CASSLEPGESYEQYF. Combining the CDR3 with reference TRBV5-1 and TRBJ2-7 gives the whole variable domain KAGVTQTPRYLIKTRGQQVTLSCSPISGHRSVSWYQQTPGQGLQFLFEYFSETQRNKGNFPGRFSGRQFSNSRSEMNVSTLELGDSALYLCASSLEPGESYEQYFGPGTRLTVT.

The chain couples TRBV5-1 to TRBJ1-3; D remains unclear. Trimming removed 1 base at V and 0 bases at J, with 8 bases between. Germline values: CDR1 SGHRS, CDR2 YFSETQ. This CDR3 is 15 amino acids long. The CDR3 here is CASSLTVGSGNTIYF. The CDR3 nucleotides are TGCGCCAGCAGCTTGACAGTCGGCTCTGGAAACACCATATATTTT. Together with reference TRBV5-1 and TRBJ1-3, the CDR3 gives the full variable domain: KAGVTQTPRYLIKTRGQQVTLSCSPISGHRSVSWYQQTPGQGLQFLFEYFSETQRNKGNFPGRFSGRQFSNSRSEMNVSTLELGDSALYLCASSLTVGSGNTIYFGEGSWLTVV.

The V gene is TRBV11-3, the J gene TRBJ2-2; D is unclear. Germline assignment: CDR1 SGHNT and CDR2 YENEEA. The CDR3 covers 14 residues. V was shortened by 1 base and J by 7 bases, with 10 bases between the two germline ends. CDR3 protein: CASSLGRIDGELFF. The DNA for the CDR3 is TGTGCCAGCAGCTTAGGAAGGATCGACGGGGAGCTGTTTTTT.

This sequence joins TRBV9 and TRBJ2-5, with 7 bases aligning to TRBD1. The CDR3 has 14 amino acids. In germline, CDR1 is SGDLS, CDR2 YYNGEE. V lost 4 bases, J lost 5 bases, and 8 bases stayed unmatched. Here the CDR3 reads CASSKPGTAETQYF. Here the CDR3 DNA reads TGTGCCAGCAGCAAACCCGGGACAGCCGAGACCCAGTACTTC.

The V and J genes are TRBV10-3 and TRBJ1-6; TRBD1 is a possible D gene (5 bases). Trimming removed 3 bases from V and 6 bases from J, with 15 bases in between. Looked up from germline, CDR1 is ENHRY and CDR2 is SYGVKD. This CDR3 contains 16 residues. CDR3 nucleotides: TGTGCCATCAGTGATAGGTTAGGGGCTGGTAATTCACCCCTCCACTTT. It is translated as CAISDRLGAGNSPLHF.

The genes are TRBV7-6 and TRBJ1-2, with 8 bases fitting TRBD1. This CDR3 has 16 amino acids. J was trimmed by 4 bases and V by 5 bases; bases with no gene match: 12. Germline CDR1 reads SGHVS; CDR2 reads FNYEAQ. This CDR3 reads CASSTWTGPRVYGYTF. CDR3 nucleotides: TGTGCCAGCAGCACGTGGACAGGGCCAAGAGTCTATGGCTACACCTTC.

This clone was recorded only once. This chain uses TRBV5-4 with TRBJ2-2, with 8 nucleotides matching TRBD1. V shed 4 bases and J 3 bases; nucleotides not matched to a gene: 2. This CDR3 contains 14 residues. The germline V gene has CDR1 SGHNT and CDR2 YYREEE (reference sequence). The CDR3 loop reads CASSTGGHTGELFF. For the CDR3, the DNA is TGTGCCAGCAGCACAGGGGGGCACACCGGGGAGCTGTTTTTT.

The chain couples TRBV5-1 to TRBJ2-6, with D unclear. The CDR3 length is 13 residues. Germline V gene sequence: CDR1 SGHRS, CDR2 YFSETQ. Trimming stripped 7 bases from V and 2 bases from J, with 7 bases between. CDR3 region: CASGSAGANVLTF. The CDR3 nucleotides are TGCGCCAGCGGAAGCGCTGGGGCCAACGTCCTGACTTTC. Together with reference TRBV5-1 and TRBJ2-6, the CDR3 gives the full variable domain: KAGVTQTPRYLIKTRGQQVTLSCSPISGHRSVSWYQQTPGQGLQFLFEYFSETQRNKGNFPGRFSGRQFSNSRSEMNVSTLELGDSALYLCASGSAGANVLTFGAGSRLTVL.

This clone was found once. The chain carries TRBV11-3 and TRBJ2-4; D possibly corresponds to TRBD2 (5 bases). CDR3 length: 16 amino acids. V lost 2 bases and J lost 4, with 15 bases in between. Germline assignment: CDR1 SGHNT and CDR2 YENEEA. CDR3 nucleotides: TGTGCCAGCAGCTTAACCTTAGGTCCGGGGAAAAACATTCAGTACTTC. This gives the protein CASSLTLGPGKNIQYF.

The CDR3 region has the DNA TGTGCCAGCAGTTCCGGACAGTTTTTATCACCCCAGCATTTT. Amino acid sequence: CASSSGQFLSPQHF. V and J are TRBV6-5 and TRBJ1-5, with a possible D match to TRBD1 (6 bases). The V end was cut by 4 bases, the J end by 10 bases, with 17 bases between. The CDR3 extends over 14 amino acids. Germline CDR1 is MNHEY and CDR2 is SVGAGI.

The chain is built from TRBV5-1 and TRBJ1-3, with D maybe TRBD1 (5 bases). The CDR3 contains 13 residues. The V gene's germline CDR1 is SGHRS and CDR2 YFSETQ. The ends were cut back, 3 bases at V and 6 bases at J, with 10 bases in the middle. The DNA of the CDR3 is TGCGCCAGCAGCTCCCTGGGGCAAAACACCATATATTTT. Protein sequence: CASSSLGQNTIYF. The whole variable domain, remainder taken from reference TRBV5-1 and TRBJ1-3, is KAGVTQTPRYLIKTRGQQVTLSCSPISGHRSVSWYQQTPGQGLQFLFEYFSETQRNKGNFPGRFSGRQFSNSRSEMNVSTLELGDSALYLCASSSLGQNTIYFGEGSWLTVV.

The V gene is TRBV7-8, the J gene TRBJ2-7, with D tentatively TRBD1 (5 bases). CDR1 is SGHVS, CDR2 FQNEAQ, per germline. V shed 0 bases and J shed 2 bases, with 11 bases lying between them. This CDR3 is built from 15 residues. The CDR3 spells CASSLAAVGAYEQYF. In DNA, the CDR3 is TGTGCCAGCAGCTTAGCGGCGGTAGGGGCCTACGAGCAGTACTTC.

The chain carries TRBV25-1 and TRBJ2-5, with D unclear. V lost 8 bases and J lost 3, with 13 bases in between. The CDR3 totals 13 residues. The V gene's germline CDR1 is MGHDK and CDR2 SYGVNS. The CDR3: CASAAGLKETQYF. For the CDR3, the DNA is TGTGCCAGCGCCGCCGGGCTTAAAGAGACCCAGTACTTC. Full variable domain (rest looked up from reference TRBV25-1 and TRBJ2-5): EADIYQTPRYLVIGTGKKITLECSQTMGHDKMYWYQQDPGMELHLIHYSYGVNSTEKGDLSSESTVSRIRTEHFPLTLESARPSHTSQYLCASAAGLKETQYFGPGTRLLVL.

The rearrangement joins TRBV6-1 to TRBJ2-1; unclear D gene. The length of the CDR3 is 13 residues. Trimming removed 3 bases at V and 15 bases at J, with 18 bases between. Per the germline V gene, CDR1 is MNHNS and CDR2 is SASEGT. CDR3 loop: CASSEAAWKVLFF. The CDR3 coding sequence is TGTGCCAGCAGTGAGGCCGCTTGGAAGGTGCTGTTCTTC.

The chain uses TRBV9 and TRBJ2-7; 10 bases are a match to TRBD2. Germline CDR1 and CDR2: SGDLS and YYNGEE. This CDR3 has 14 amino acids. Trimming took 6 bases from V and 6 from J; bases not matched to a gene: 9. The CDR3: CASNPSGGVGEQYF. The CDR3 DNA follows: TGTGCCAGCAATCCAAGCGGGGGGGTTGGCGAGCAGTACTTC.

This clone was seen a single time. The genes are TRBV7-8 and TRBJ1-2; tentative D call: TRBD1 (5 bases). Per germline, CDR1 SGHVS and CDR2 FQNEAQ. The germline V and J ends were trimmed by 5 bases and 3 bases, with 19 bases remaining between them. This CDR3 region has 16 residues. The CDR3 spells CASSPSLGVPYYGYTF. In DNA, the CDR3 is TGTGCCAGCAGCCCCAGCCTGGGGGTTCCGTACTATGGCTACACCTTC.

The chain is built from TRBV9 and TRBJ1-3, with D possibly matching TRBD1 (5 bases). CDR1 is SGDLS and CDR2 is YYNGEE in the germline V gene. The CDR3 contains 17 residues. Trimming took off 5 bases at V and 1 base at J, with 19 bases between the two ends. The CDR3 sequence is CASSSNRDRVSGNTIYF. Written as DNA, the CDR3 is TGTGCCAGCAGTTCAAACCGAGACAGAGTTTCTGGAAACACCATATATTTT.

The chain recombines TRBV11-2 with TRBJ1-3; no reliable D call. Looked up from germline, CDR1 is SGHAT and CDR2 is FQNNGV. The CDR3 loop spans 14 amino acids. Between the trimmed V and J ends, which lost 6 bases and 3 bases, there was a span of 12 bases. CDR3: CASRDDIIGNTIYF. Written as DNA, the CDR3 is TGTGCCAGCAGGGACGACATCATTGGAAACACCATATATTTT. The full variable domain, in which reference TRBV11-2 and TRBJ1-3 provide the parts outside the CDR3, is EAGVAQSPRYKIIEKRQSVAFWCNPISGHATLYWYQQILGQGPKLLIQFQNNGVVDDSQLPKDRFSAERLKGVDSTLKIQPAKLEDSAVYLCASRDDIIGNTIYFGEGSWLTVV.

The chain has TRBV6-1 and TRBJ1-2, with 8 nucleotides matching TRBD1. After removal of 6 bases from V and 0 bases from J, the junction contained 3 bases not matched to a gene. CDR3 size: 14 residues. Germline CDR1 and CDR2: MNHNS and SASEGT. The DNA of the CDR3 is TGTGCCAGCAGGGTGGACAGGGCTAACTATGGCTACACCTTC. Amino acid sequence: CASRVDRANYGYTF.

The CDR3 DNA reads as TGTGCCAGCAGCCTCGGGACAGCCGGGAGTTCACCCCTCCACTTT. It translates to CASSLGTAGSSPLHF. This chain joins TRBV6-6 and TRBJ1-6, with 7 positions matching TRBD1. The germline V gene has CDR1 MNHNY and CDR2 SVGAGI (reference sequence). Germline trimming cut 6 bases from V and 9 bases from J; bases unmatched to any gene: 11. The CDR3 extends over 15 amino acids.

The CDR3 DNA is TGTGCCAGCAGTGGATTAACAGGGCCCGGAACCGGGGAGCTGTTTTTT. Its translation: CASSGLTGPGTGELFF. This rearrangement joins TRBV25-1 to TRBJ2-2; possible D gene TRBD1, 6 bases. This CDR3 is 16 amino acids long. Germline V gene lookup returns CDR1 MGHDK and CDR2 SYGVNS. V gave up 4 bases and J gave up 5 bases, with 17 bases separating them.

On this clone itself: One end of the junction does not line up with germline, which may come from a read error. The chain recombines TRBV7-9 with TRBJ1-1; D not certain. Germline-derived CDR1 and CDR2 are SEHNR and FQNEAQ (reference sequence). The length of the CDR3 is 12 residues. CDR3 DNA sequence: TGTGCCAGCAGCGTAGCCGTTACTGAAGCTTTCTTT. It is translated as CASSVAVTEAFF. Looking up the rest from reference TRBV7-9 and TRBJ1-1 gives the full variable domain: DTGVSQNPRHKITKRGQNVTFRCDPISEHNRLYWYRQTLGQGPEFLTYFQNEAQLEKSRLLSDRFSAERPKGSFSTLEIQRTEQGDSAMYLCASSVAVTEAFFGQGTRLTVV.

The chain employs TRBV29-1 and TRBJ1-3, with TRBD1 matching 7 bases. In germline, CDR1 is SQVTM, CDR2 ANQGSEA. The CDR3 length is 14 residues. The V gene end was trimmed by 7 bases and the J gene end by 3 bases; junction bases not matched to a gene: 9. As DNA, the CDR3 is TGCAGCGCTCGGACAGGCTACGATGGAAACACCATATATTTT. Its translation is CSARTGYDGNTIYF. Full variable domain (outside the CDR3, taken from reference TRBV29-1 and TRBJ1-3): SAVISQKPSRDICQRGTSLTIQCQVDSQVTMMFWYRQQPGQSLTLIATANQGSEATYESGFVIDKFPISRPNLTFSTLTVSNMSPEDSSIYLCSARTGYDGNTIYFGEGSWLTVV.

This clone was detected only once. This sequence joins TRBV6-5 and TRBJ1-3, with D perhaps matching TRBD1 (6 bases). Trimming shortened V by 6 bases and J by 0 bases, and 12 bases separated the two germline ends. The CDR3 contains 15 residues. The germline V gene encodes CDR1 MNHEY and CDR2 SVGAGI. The CDR3 here is CASSPGTSSGNTIYF. The CDR3 DNA sequence: TGTGCCAGCAGCCCCGGGACAAGCTCTGGAAACACCATATATTTT.

The chain joins TRBV7-9 to TRBJ2-3; D is unresolved. CDR1 SEHNR and CDR2 FQNEAQ come from the germline V gene (reference sequence). The CDR3 consists of 12 residues. V gave up 2 bases and J gave up 2 bases, with 2 bases separating them. The DNA of the CDR3 is TGTGCCAGCAGCTTATTCACAGATACGCAGTATTTT. It specifies CASSLFTDTQYF.

The rearrangement links TRBV7-2 to TRBJ2-5; unclear D gene. Per the germline V gene, CDR1 is SGHTA and CDR2 is FQGNSA. Trimming shortened V by 0 bases and J by 3 bases, and 2 bases separated the two germline ends. The CDR3 spans 12 residues. The CDR3 protein is CASSLAKETQYF. In DNA, the CDR3 is TGTGCCAGCAGCTTAGCGAAAGAGACCCAGTACTTC.

Only a few counts were recorded for this clone. This chain links TRBV19 with TRBJ2-2; 8 nucleotides agree with TRBD1. CDR1 is LNHDA and CDR2 is SQIVND in the germline V gene (reference sequence). This CDR3 is built from 15 residues. J gave up 4 bases and V 3 bases, and 4 bases lay outside the gene matches. The DNA for the CDR3 is TGTGCCAGTAGTATGGTAGGGACAGGCACCGGGGAGCTGTTTTTT. This translates into CASSMVGTGTGELFF.